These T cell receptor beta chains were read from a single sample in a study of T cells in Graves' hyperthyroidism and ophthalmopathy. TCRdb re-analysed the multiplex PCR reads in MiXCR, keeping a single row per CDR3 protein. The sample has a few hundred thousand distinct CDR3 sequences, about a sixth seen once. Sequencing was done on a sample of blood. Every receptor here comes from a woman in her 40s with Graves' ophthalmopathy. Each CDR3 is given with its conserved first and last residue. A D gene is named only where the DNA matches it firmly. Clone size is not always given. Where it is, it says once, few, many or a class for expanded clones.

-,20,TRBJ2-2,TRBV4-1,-,TGCGCCAGCAGCCAAGTCCGCCCGAGGGTGCAGGGCGAGAACACCGGGGAGCTGTTTTTT,CASSQVRPRVQGENTGELFF
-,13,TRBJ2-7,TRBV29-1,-,TGCAGCGTTGTTGAACTGAAGTCCTACGAGCAGTACTTC,CSVVELKSYEQYF
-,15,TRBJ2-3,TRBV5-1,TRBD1,TGCGCCAGCAAAGGAGGGACAGGGGGGTCAGATACGCAGTATTTT,CASKGGTGGSDTQYF
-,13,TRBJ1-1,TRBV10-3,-,TGTGCCATCGGCGGGGCCGTAGGGACTGAAGCTTTCTTT,CAIGGAVGTEAFF
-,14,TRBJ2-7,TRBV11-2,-,TGTGCCAGCAGCTCGGATGGGATTATCCACGAGCAGTACTTC,CASSSDGIIHEQYF
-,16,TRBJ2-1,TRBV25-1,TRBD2,TGTGCCAGCAGTGAATCAGCGGGGGGGAGGTACAATGAGCAGTTCTTC,CASSESAGGRYNEQFF
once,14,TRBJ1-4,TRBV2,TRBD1,TGTGCCAGCAGGGGGGGACAGTCTAATGAAAAACTGTTTTTT,CASRGGQSNEKLFF
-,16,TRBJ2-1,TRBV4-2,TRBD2,TGTGCCAGCAGCCGGGGGACTAGCGGGAGGGGAAATGAGCAGTTCTTC,CASSRGTSGRGNEQFF
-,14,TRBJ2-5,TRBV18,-,TGTGCCAGCCCACAGGCGAGCACACAAGAGACCCAGTACTTC,CASPQASTQETQYF
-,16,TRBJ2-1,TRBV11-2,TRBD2,TGTGCCAGCAGCGTGACTAGCGGGGGACAATACTCTGAGCAGTTCTTC,CASSVTSGGQYSEQFF
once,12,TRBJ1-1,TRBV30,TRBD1,TGTGCCTTGTTCCGGGACAGGGGGCGAGCTTTCTTT,CALFRDRGRAFF
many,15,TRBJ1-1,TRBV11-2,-,TGTGCCAGCAGCTTAGATTGGGGGGCAAACACTGAAGCTTTCTTT,CASSLDWGANTEAFF
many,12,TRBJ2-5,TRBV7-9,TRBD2,TGTGCCAGCAGGGGACTACCCAACGCCCAGTACTTC,CASRGLPNAQYF
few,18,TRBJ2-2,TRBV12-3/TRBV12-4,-,TGTGCCAGCAGTTCCCCAAGGGCAGCCACCGCGAACACCGGGGAGCTGTTTTTT,CASSSPRAATANTGELFF
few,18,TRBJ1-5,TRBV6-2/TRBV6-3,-,TGTGCCAGCAGTTTACGTGGGGCCGCCATCCTGACCAATCAGCCCCAGCATTTT,CASSLRGAAILTNQPQHF
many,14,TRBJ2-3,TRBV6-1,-,TGTGCCAGCAGTCCCTGGGTCCTCACAGATACGCAGTATTTT,CASSPWVLTDTQYF
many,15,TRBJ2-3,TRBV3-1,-,TGTGCCAGCAGCCAAGATCAAACAGTCAAGGATACGCAGTATTTT,CASSQDQTVKDTQYF
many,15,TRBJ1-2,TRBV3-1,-,TGTGCCAGCAGCCTCACTGCCGGGGGAAACTATGGCTACACCTTC,CASSLTAGGNYGYTF
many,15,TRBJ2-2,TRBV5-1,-,TGCGCCAGCAGGCCGGGAACACATTTGACCGGGGAGCTGTTTTTT,CASRPGTHLTGELFF
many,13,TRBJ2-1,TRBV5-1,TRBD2,TGCGCCACAGCGGGACTCCTTAACAATGAGCAGTTCTTC,CATAGLLNNEQFF
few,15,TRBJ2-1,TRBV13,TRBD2,TGTGCCAGCAGCCCTACTAGCGGGGAGGGGAGTGAGCAGTTCTTC,CASSPTSGEGSEQFF
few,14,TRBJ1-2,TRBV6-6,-,TGTGCCAGCAGTTACTTGTCCGGGGGGGATGGCTACACCTTC,CASSYLSGGDGYTF
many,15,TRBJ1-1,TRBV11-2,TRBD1,TGTGCCAGCAGCCAGAGACAGGGGCTTTTCACTGAAGCTTTCTTT,CASSQRQGLFTEAFF
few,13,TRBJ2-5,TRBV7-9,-,TGTGCCAGCAACTTAATCAGGCAAGAGACCCAGTACTTC,CASNLIRQETQYF
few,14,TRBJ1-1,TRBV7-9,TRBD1,TGTGCCAGCAGCCAATGGACAGGGGACACTGAAGCTTTCTTT,CASSQWTGDTEAFF
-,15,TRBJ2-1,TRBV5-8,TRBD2,TGTGCCAGCAGCTTAAGGGAGGGGCGCTACAATGAGCAGTTCTTC,CASSLREGRYNEQFF
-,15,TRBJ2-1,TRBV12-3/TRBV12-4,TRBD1,TGTGCCAGCAGTTTCCCCGGGACAGGGCACAATGAGCAGTTCTTC,CASSFPGTGHNEQFF
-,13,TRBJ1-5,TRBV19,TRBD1,TGTGCCAGTGGGGACAGAGGTGATCAGCCCCAGCATTTT,CASGDRGDQPQHF
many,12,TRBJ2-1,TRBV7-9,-,TGTGCCAGCAGCTTATCCATGGGTGAGCAGTTCTTC,CASSLSMGEQFF
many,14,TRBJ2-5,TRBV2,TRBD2,TGTGCCAGCAGGAGGACTAGCGGGGAAGAGACCCAGTACTTC,CASRRTSGEETQYF
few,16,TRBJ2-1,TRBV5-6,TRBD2,TGTGCCAGCAGCTTGATGACTAGCGGGGTTGGGGATGAGCAGTTCTTC,CASSLMTSGVGDEQFF
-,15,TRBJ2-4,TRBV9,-,TGTGCCAGCAGCGTAGGAAGGATGGCCAAAAACATTCAGTACTTC,CASSVGRMAKNIQYF
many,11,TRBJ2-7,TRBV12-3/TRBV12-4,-,TGTGCCAGCAGTTGGAGCTACGAGCAGTACTTC,CASSWSYEQYF
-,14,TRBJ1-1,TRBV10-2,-,TGCGCCAGCAGTGACCAAACAGGGATCACTGAAGCTTTCTTT,CASSDQTGITEAFF
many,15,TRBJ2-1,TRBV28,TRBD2,TGTGCCAGCAGCTTGAGCGGGAGACCCCTCAATGAGCAGTTCTTC,CASSLSGRPLNEQFF
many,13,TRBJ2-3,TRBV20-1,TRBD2,TGCAGTGCTTACCTCCGGGACTACGATACGCAGTATTTT,CSAYLRDYDTQYF
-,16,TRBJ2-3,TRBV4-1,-,TGCGCCAGCAGCCAAGTGGGACATTCGTCCCTAGATACGCAGTATTTT,CASSQVGHSSLDTQYF
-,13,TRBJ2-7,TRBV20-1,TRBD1,TGCAGTGCCGGACAGGGGGGGGCCTACGAGCAGTACTTC,CSAGQGGAYEQYF
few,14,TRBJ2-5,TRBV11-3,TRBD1,TGTGCCAGCAGCTCGACAGGGCACGAGGGGACCCAGTACTTC,CASSSTGHEGTQYF
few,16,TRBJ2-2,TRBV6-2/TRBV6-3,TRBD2,TGTGCCAGCAGTTATCCAGGGCGGGGGGCCGCCGGGGAGCTGTTTTTT,CASSYPGRGAAGELFF
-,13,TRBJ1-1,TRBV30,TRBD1,TGTGCCTGGATGGGACAGGGGAGGACTGAAGCTTTCTTT,CAWMGQGRTEAFF